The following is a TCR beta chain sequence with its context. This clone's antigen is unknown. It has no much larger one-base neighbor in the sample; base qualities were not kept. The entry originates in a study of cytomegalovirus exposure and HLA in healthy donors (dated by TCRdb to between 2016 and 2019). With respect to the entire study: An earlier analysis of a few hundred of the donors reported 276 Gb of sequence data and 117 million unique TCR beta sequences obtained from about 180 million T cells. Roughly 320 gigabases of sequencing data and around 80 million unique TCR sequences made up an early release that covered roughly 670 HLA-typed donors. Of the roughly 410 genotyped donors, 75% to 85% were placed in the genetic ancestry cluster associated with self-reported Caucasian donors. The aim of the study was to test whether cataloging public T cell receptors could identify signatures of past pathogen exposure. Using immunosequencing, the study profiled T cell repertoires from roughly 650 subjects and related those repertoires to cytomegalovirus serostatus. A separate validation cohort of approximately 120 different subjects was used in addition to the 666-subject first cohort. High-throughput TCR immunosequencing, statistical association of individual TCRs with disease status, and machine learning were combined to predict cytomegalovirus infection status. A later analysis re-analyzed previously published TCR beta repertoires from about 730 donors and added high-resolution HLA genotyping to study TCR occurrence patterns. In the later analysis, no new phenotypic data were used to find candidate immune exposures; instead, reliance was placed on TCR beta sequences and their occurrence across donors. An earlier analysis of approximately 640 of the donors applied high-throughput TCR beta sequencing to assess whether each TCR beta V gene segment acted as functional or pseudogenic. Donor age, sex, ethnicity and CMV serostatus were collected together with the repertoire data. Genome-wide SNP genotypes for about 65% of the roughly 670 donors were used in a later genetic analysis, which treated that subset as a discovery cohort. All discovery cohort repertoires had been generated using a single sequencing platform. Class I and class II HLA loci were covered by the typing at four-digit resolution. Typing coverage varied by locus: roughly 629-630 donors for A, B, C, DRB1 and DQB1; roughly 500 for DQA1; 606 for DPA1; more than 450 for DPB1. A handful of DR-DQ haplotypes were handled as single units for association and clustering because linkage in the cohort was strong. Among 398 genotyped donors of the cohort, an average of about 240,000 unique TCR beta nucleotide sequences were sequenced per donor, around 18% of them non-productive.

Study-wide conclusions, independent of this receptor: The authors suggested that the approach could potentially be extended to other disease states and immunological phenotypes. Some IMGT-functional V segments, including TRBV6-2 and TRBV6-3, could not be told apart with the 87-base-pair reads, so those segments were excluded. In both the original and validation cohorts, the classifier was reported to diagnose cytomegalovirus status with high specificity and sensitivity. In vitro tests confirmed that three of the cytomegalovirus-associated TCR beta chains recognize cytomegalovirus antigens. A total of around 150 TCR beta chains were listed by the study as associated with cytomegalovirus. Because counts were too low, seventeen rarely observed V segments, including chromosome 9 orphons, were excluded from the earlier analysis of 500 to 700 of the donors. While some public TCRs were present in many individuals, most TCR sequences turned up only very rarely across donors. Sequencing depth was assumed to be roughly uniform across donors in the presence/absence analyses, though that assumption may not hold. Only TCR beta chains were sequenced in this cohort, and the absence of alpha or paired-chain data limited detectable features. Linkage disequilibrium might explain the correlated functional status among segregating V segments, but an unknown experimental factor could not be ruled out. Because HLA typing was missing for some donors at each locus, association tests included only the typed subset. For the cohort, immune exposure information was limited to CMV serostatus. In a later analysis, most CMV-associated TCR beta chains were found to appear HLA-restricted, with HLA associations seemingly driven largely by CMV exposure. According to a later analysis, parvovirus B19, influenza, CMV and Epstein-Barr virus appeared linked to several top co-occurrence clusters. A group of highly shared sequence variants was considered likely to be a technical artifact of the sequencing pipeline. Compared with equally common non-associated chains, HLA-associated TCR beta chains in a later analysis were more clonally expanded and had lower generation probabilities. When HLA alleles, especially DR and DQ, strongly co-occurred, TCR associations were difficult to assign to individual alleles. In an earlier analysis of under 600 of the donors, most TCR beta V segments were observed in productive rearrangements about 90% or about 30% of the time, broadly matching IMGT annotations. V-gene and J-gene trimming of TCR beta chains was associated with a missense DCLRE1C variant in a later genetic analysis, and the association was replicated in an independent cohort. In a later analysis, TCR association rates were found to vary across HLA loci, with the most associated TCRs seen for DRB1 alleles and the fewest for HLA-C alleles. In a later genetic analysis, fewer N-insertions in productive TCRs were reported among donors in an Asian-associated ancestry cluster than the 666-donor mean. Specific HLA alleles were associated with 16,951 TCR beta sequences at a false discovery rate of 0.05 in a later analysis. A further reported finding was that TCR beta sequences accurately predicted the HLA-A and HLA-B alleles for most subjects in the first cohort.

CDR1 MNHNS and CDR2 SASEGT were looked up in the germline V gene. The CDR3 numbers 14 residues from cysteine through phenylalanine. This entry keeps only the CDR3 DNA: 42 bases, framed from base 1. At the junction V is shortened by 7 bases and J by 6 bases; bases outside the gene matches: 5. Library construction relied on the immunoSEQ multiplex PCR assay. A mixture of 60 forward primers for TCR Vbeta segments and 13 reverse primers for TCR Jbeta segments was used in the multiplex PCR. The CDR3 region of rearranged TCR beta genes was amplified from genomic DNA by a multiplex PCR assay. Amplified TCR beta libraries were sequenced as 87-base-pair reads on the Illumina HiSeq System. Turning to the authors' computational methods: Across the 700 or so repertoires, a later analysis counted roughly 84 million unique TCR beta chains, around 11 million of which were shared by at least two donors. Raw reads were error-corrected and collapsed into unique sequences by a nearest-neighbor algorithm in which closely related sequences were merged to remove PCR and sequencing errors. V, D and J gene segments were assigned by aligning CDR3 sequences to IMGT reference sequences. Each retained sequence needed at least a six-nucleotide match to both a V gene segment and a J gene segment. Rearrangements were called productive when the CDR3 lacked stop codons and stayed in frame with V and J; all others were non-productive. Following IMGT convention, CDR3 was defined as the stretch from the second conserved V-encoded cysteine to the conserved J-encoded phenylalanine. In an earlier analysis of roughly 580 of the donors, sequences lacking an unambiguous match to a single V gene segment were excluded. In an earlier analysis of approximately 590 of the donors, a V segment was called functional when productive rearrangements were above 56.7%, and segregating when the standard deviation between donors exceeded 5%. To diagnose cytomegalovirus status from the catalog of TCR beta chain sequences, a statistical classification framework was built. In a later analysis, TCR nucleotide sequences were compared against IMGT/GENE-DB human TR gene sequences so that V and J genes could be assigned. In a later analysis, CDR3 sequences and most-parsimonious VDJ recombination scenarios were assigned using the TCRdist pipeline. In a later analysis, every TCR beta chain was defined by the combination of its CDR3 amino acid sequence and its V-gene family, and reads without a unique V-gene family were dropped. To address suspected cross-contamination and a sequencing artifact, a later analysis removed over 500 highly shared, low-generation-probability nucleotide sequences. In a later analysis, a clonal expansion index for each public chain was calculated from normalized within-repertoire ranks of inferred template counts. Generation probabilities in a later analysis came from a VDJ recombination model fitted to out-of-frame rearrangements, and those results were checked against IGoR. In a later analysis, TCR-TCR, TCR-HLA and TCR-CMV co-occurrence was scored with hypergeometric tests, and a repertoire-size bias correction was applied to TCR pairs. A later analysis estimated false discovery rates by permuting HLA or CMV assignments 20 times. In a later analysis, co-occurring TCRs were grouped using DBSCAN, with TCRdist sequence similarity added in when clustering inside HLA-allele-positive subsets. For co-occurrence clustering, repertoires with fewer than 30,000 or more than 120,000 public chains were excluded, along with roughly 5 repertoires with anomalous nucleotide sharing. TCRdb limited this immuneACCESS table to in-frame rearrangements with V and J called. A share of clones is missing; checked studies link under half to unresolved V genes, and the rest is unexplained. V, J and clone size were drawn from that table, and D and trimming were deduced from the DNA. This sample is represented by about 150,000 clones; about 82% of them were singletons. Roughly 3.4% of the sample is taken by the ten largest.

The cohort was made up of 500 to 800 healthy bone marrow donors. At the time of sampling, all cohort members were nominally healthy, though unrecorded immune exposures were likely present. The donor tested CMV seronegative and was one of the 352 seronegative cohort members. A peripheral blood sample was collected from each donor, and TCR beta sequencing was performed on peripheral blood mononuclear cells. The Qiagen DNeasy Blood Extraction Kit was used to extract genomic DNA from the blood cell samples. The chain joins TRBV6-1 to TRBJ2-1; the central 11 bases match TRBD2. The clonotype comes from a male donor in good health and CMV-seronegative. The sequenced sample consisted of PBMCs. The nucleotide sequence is TGTGCCAGCAAGCTAGCGGGGGGAGGCAATGAGCAGTTCTTC. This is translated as CASKLAGGGNEQFF.